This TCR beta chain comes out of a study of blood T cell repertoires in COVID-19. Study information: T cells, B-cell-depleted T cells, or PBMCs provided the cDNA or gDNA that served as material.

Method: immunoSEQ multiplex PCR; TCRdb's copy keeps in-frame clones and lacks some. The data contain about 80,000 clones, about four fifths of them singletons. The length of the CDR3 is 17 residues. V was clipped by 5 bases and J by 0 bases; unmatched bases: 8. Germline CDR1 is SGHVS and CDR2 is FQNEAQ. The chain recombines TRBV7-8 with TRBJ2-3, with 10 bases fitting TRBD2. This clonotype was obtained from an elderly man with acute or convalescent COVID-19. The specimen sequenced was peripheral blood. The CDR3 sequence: CASSRRTSGTSTDTQYF. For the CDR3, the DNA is TGTGCCAGCAGCCGTCGAACTAGCGGGACTAGCACAGATACGCAGTATTTT.